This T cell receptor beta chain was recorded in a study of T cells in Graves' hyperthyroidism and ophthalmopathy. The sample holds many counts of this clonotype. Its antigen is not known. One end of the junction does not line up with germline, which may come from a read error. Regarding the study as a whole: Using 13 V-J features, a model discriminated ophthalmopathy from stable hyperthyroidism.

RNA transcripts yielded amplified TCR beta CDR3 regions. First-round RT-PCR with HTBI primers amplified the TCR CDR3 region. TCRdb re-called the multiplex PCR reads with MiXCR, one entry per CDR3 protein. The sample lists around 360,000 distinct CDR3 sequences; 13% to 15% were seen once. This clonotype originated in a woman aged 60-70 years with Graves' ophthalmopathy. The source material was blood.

The CDR3 protein is CACSLGGRVDTQYF. CDR3 nucleotide sequence: TGTGCCTGCTCGCTAGGTGGCCGTGTGGATACGCAGTATTTT. This chain joins TRBV18 and TRBJ2-3; D is unclear. This CDR3 is 14 amino acids long. The germline gives CDR1 KGHSH, CDR2 LQKENI.